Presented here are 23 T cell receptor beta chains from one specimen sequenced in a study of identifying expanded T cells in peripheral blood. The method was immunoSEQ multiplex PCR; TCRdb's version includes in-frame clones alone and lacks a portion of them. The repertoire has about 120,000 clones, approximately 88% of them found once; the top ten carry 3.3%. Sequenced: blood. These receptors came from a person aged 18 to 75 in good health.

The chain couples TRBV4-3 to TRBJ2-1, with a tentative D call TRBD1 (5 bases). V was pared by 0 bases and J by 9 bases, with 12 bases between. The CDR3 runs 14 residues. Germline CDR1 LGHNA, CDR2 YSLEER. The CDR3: CASSQESQGSEQFF. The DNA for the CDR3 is TGCGCCAGCAGCCAAGAATCTCAGGGTAGTGAGCAGTTCTTC.

Here the CDR3 DNA reads TGTGCCTGGAGTCAGATCGGGACCGTTGTACAGCCCCAGCATTTT. Translated, it gives CAWSQIGTVVQPQHF. The rearrangement joins TRBV30 to TRBJ1-5; TRBD1 is a possible D gene (5 bases). Per the germline V gene, CDR1 is GTSNPN and CDR2 is SVGIG (reference sequence). The CDR3 length is 15 residues. Deletions cut 2 bases from V and 7 bases from J, with 18 bases between.

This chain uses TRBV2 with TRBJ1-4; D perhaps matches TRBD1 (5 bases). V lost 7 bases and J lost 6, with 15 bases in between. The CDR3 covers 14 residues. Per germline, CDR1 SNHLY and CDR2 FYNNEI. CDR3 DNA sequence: TGTGCCAGCATCACCTTCCCGGGACATGAAAAACTGTTTTTT. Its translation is CASITFPGHEKLFF.

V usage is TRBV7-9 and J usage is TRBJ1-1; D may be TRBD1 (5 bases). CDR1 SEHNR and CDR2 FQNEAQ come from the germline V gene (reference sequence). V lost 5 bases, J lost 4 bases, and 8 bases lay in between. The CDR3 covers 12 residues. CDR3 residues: CASSPRVTEAFF. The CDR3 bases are TGTGCCAGCAGCCCCAGGGTCACTGAAGCTTTCTTT.

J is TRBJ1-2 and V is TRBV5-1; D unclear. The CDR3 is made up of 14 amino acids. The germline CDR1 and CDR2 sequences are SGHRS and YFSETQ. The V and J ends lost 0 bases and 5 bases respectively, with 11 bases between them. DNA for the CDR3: TGCGCCAGCAGCTTGGTGGGTGCCCAATATGGCTACACCTTC. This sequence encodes CASSLVGAQYGYTF.

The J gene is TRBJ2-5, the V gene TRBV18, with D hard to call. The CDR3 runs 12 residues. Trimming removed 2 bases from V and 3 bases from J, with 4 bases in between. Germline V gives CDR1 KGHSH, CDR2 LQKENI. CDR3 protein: CASSPIEETQYF. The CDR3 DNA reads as TGTGCCAGCTCACCAATCGAAGAGACCCAGTACTTC.

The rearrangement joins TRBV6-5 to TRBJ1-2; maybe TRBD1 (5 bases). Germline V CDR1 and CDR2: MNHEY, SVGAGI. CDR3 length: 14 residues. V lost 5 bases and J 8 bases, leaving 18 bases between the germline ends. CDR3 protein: CASSSPGPQGGYTF. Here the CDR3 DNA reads TGTGCCAGCAGTAGCCCGGGGCCGCAGGGCGGCTACACCTTC.

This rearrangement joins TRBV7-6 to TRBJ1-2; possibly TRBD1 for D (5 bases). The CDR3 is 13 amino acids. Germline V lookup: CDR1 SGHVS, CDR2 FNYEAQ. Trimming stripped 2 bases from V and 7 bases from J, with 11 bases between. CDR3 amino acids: CASSLLGRAGYTF. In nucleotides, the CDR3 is TGTGCCAGCAGCTTATTGGGACGGGCTGGCTACACCTTC. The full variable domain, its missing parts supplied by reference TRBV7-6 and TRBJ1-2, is GAGVSQSPRYKVTKRGQDVALRCDPISGHVSLYWYRQALGQGPEFLTYFNYEAQQDKSGLPNDRFSAERPEGSISTLTIQRTEQRDSAMYRCASSLLGRAGYTFGSGTRLTVV.

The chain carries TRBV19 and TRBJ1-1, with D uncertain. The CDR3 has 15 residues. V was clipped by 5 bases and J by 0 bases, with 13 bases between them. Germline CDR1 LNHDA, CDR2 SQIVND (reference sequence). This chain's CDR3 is CASSSGTSMNTEAFF. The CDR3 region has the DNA TGTGCCAGTAGTTCAGGAACCAGCATGAACACTGAAGCTTTCTTT.

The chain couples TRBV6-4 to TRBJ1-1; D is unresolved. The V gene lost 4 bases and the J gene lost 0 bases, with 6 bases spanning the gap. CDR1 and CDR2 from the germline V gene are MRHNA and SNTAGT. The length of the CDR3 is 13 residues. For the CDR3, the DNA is TGTGCCAGCAGTGGACGGGTGAACACTGAAGCTTTCTTT. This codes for CASSGRVNTEAFF.

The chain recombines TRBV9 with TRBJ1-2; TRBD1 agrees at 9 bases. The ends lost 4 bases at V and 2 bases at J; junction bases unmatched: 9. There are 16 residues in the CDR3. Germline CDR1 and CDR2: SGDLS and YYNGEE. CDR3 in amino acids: CASSSTLGQGNYGYTF. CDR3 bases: TGTGCCAGCAGCTCCACCCTTGGACAGGGGAACTATGGCTACACCTTC. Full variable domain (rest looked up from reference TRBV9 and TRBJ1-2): DSGVTQTPKHLITATGQRVTLRCSPRSGDLSVYWYQQSLDQGLQFLIQYYNGEERAKGNILERFSAQQFPDLHSELNLSSLELGDSALYFCASSSTLGQGNYGYTFGSGTRLTVV.

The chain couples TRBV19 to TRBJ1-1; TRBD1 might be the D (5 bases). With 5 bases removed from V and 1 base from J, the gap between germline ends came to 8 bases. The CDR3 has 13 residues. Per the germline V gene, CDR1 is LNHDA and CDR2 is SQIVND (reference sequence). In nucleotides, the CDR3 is TGTGCCAGTAGTGTGCAGGGGAACACTGAAGCTTTCTTT. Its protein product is CASSVQGNTEAFF.

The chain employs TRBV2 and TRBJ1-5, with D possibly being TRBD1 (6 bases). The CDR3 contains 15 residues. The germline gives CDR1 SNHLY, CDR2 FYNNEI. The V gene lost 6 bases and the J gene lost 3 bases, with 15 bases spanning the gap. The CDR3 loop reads CASRGQGHPNQPQHF. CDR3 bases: TGTGCCAGCAGAGGGCAGGGGCACCCCAATCAGCCCCAGCATTTT.

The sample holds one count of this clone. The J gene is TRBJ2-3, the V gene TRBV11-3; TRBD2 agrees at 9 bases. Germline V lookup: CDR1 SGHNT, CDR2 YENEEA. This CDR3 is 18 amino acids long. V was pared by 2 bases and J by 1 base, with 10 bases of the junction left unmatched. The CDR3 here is CASSLWASGDLGTDTQYF. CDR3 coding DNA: TGTGCCAGCAGCTTATGGGCTAGCGGGGACCTTGGCACAGATACGCAGTATTTT.

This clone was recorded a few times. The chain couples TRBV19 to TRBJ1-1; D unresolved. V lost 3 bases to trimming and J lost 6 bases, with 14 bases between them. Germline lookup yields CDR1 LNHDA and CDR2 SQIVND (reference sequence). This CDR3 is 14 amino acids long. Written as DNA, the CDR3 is TGTGCCAGTAGTATGTGGGCAAGGGTAGCTGAAGCTTTCTTT. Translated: CASSMWARVAEAFF.

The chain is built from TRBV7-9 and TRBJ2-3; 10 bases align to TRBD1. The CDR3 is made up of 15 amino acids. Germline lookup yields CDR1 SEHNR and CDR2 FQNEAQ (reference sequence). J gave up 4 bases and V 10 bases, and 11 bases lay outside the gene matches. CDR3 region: CATQRTGQGSDTQYF. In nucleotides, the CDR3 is TGTGCCACCCAACGGACGGGACAGGGGTCAGATACGCAGTATTTT.

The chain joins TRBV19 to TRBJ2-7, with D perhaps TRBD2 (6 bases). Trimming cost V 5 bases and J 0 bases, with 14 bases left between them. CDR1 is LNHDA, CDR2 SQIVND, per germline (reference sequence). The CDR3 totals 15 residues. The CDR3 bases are TGTGCCAGTAGTGGGGGATCGGGGGTCTCCTACGAGCAGTACTTC. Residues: CASSGGSGVSYEQYF.

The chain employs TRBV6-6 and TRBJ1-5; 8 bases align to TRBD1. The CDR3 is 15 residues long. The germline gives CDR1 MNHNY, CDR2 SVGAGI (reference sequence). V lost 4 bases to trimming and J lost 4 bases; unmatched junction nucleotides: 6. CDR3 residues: CASSLDRVGNQPQHF. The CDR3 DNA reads TGTGCCAGCAGTTTGGACAGGGTCGGGAATCAGCCCCAGCATTTT.

CDR3 sequence reads: CASSFEWAGGDTQYF. The DNA for the CDR3 is TGTGCCAGCAGCTTCGAATGGGCAGGGGGAGATACGCAGTATTTT. The chain has TRBV5-6 and TRBJ2-3; TRBD1 matches at 7 bases. V dropped 2 bases and J dropped 5; count of bases not matched to a gene: 8. The length of the CDR3 is 15 residues. CDR1 is SGHDT, CDR2 YYEEEE, per germline.

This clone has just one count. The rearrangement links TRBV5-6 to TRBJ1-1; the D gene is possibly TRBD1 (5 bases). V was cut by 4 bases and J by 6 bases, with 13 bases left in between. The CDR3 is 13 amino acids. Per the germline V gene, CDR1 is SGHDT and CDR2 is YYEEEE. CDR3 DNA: TGTGCCAGCAGCATGGGGACGGACCCTGAAGCTTTCTTT. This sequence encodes CASSMGTDPEAFF.

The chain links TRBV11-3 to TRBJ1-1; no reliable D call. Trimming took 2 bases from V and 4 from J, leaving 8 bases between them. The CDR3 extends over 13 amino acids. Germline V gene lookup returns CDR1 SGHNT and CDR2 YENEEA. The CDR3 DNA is TGTGCCAGCAGCTTAAGTTGGAGCACTGAAGCTTTCTTT. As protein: CASSLSWSTEAFF. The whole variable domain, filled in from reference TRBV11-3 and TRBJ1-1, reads EAGVVQSPRYKIIEKKQPVAFWCNPISGHNTLYWYLQNLGQGPELLIRYENEEAVDDSQLPKDRFSAERLKGVDSTLKIQPAELGDSAVYLCASSLSWSTEAFFGQGTRLTVV.

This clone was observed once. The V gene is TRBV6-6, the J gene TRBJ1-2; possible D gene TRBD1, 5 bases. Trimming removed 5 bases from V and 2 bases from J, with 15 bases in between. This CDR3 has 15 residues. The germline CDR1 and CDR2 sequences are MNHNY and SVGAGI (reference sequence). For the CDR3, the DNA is TGTGCCAGCAGTACCGCAGGGCCCGCCAACTATGGCTACACCTTC. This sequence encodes CASSTAGPANYGYTF.

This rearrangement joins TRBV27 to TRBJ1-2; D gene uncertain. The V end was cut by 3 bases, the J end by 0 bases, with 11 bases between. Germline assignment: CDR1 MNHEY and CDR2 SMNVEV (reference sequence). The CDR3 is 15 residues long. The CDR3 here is CASSFRRGANYGYTF. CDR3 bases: TGTGCCAGCAGTTTCCGACGCGGGGCTAACTATGGCTACACCTTC.